These T cell receptor beta chains were read from a single sample in a study of regulatory T cells in long-lasting Graves disease. Each CDR3 protein gets one entry after TCRdb re-called the multiplex PCR reads with MiXCR. The sample lists roughly 380,000 distinct CDR3 sequences, about 14% seen once, with about a fifth in the top ten. The sample in question was peripheral blood mononuclear cells (PBMCs), obtained at new diagnosis, from a patient treated with antithyroid drugs. These TCRs come from a female donor with Graves disease. Each CDR3 is given with its conserved first and last residue. A D gene is named only where the DNA matches it firmly. Clone size appears in some rows only: once, few, many, or a class for an expanded clone.

size	J	V	D	CDR3	DNA
many	TRBJ1-6	TRBV27	.	CASSPRTDNSPLHF	TGTGCCAGCAGCCCACGGACGGATAATTCACCCCTCCACTTT
many	TRBJ2-2	TRBV2	TRBD1	CASYRDRGPGELFF	TGTGCCAGTTACCGGGACAGGGGTCCCGGGGAGCTGTTTTTT
few	TRBJ2-7	TRBV10-3	TRBD1	CAISEGTGDYEQYF	TGTGCCATCAGTGAAGGGACAGGGGACTACGAGCAGTACTTC
many	TRBJ2-7	TRBV6-2/TRBV6-3	.	CASLTAGNDTKGQYF	TGTGCCAGCCTGACCGCAGGGAATGATACGAAGGGGCAGTACTTC
.	TRBJ1-2	TRBV30	TRBD1	CAWRRTGEWYGYTF	TGTGCCTGGCGGAGGACAGGGGAGTGGTATGGCTACACCTTC
many	TRBJ2-7	TRBV7-2	TRBD2	CASSFTSGSPEQYF	TGTGCCAGCAGCTTCACCAGCGGGAGCCCCGAGCAGTACTTC
.	TRBJ1-6	TRBV7-2	.	CASSLESSHYNSPLHF	TGTGCCAGCAGCTTAGAAAGCAGCCACTATAATTCACCCCTCCACTTT
many	TRBJ2-4	TRBV11-2	.	CASSSRPENIQYF	TGTGCCAGCAGCTCTAGGCCGGAAAACATTCAGTACTTC
many	TRBJ2-1	TRBV5-1	.	CASIKDTDYNEQFF	TGCGCCAGCATAAAGGATACCGATTACAATGAGCAGTTCTTC
many	TRBJ2-7	TRBV7-9	TRBD1	CASSTDRAKEQYF	TGTGCCAGCAGCACGGACAGGGCGAAGGAGCAGTACTTC
many	TRBJ1-6	TRBV20-1	TRBD1	CSARETGINNSPLHF	TGCAGTGCTAGAGAGACAGGGATCAATAATTCACCCCTCCACTTT
.	TRBJ1-5	TRBV4-2	.	CASSHVGGQPQHF	TGTGCCAGCAGCCACGTCGGAGGTCAGCCCCAGCATTTT
few	TRBJ1-3	TRBV5-1	.	CASSSDGSSGNTIYF	TGCGCCAGCAGCTCCGACGGGTCCTCTGGAAACACCATATATTTT
many	TRBJ2-1	TRBV28	TRBD2	CASSFGAGVNNEQFF	TGTGCCAGCAGTTTCGGAGCGGGAGTTAATAATGAGCAGTTCTTC